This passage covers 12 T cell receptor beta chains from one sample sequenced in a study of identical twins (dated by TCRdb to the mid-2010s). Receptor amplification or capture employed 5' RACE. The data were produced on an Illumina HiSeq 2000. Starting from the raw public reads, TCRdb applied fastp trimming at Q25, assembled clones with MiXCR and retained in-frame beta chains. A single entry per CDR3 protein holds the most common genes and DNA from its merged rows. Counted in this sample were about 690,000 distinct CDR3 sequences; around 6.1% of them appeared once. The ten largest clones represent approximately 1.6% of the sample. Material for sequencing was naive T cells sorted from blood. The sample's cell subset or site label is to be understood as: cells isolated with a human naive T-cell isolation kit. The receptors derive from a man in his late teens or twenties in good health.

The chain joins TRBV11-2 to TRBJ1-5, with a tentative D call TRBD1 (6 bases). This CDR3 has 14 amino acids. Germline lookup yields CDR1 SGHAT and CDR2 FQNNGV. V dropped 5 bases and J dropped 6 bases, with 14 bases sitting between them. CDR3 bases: TGTGCCAGCAGCCGCGGGGGGGCAGGTCAGCCCCAGCATTTT. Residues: CASSRGGAGQPQHF.

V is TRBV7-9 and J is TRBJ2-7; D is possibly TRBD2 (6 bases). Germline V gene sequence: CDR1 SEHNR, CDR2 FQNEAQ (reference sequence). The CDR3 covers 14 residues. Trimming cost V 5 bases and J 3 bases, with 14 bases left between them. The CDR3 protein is CASSDPPSDYEQYF. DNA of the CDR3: TGTGCCAGCAGCGATCCCCCTAGCGACTACGAGCAGTACTTC.

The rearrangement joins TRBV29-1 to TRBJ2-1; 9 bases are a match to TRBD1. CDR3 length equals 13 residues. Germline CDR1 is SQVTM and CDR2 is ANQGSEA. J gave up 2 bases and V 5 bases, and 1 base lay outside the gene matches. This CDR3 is CSVRDRAYNEQFF. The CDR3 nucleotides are TGCAGCGTTCGGGACAGGGCCTACAATGAGCAGTTCTTC.

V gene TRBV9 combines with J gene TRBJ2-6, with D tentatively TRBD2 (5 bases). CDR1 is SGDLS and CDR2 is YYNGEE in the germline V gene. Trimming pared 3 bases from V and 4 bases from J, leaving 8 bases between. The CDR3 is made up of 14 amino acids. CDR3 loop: CASSDSAGANVLTF. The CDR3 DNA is TGTGCCAGCAGCGATAGCGCAGGGGCCAACGTCCTGACTTTC.

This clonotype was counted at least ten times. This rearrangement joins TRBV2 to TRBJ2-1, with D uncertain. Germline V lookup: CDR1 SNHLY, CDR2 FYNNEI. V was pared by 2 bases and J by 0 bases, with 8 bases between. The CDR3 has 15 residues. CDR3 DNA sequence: TGTGCCAGCAGTGAAATAGTTGACTCCTACAATGAGCAGTTCTTC. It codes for CASSEIVDSYNEQFF. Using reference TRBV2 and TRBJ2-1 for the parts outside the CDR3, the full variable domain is EPEVTQTPSHQVTQMGQEVILRCVPISNHLYFYWYRQILGQKVEFLVSFYNNEISEKSEIFDDQFSVERPDGSNFTLKIRSTKLEDSAMYFCASSEIVDSYNEQFFGPGTRLTVL.

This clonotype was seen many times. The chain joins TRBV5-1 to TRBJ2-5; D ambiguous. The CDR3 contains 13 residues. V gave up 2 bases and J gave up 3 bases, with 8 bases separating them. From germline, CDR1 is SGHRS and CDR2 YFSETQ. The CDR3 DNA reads TGCGCCAGCAGCTTATGGGGTGAAGAGACCCAGTACTTC. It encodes CASSLWGEETQYF.

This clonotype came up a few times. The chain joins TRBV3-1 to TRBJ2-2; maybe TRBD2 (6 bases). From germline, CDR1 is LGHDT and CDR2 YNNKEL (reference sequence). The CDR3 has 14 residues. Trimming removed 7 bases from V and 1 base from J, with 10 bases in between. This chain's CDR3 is CASMGGENTGELFF. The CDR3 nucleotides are TGTGCCAGCATGGGCGGGGAGAACACCGGGGAGCTGTTTTTT.

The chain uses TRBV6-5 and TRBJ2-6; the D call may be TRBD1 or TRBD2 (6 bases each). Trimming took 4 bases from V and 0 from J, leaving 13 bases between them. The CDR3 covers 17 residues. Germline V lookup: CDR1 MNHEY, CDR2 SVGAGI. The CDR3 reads CASSSGGLPSGANVLTF. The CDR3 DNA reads TGTGCCAGCAGTTCCGGGGGCCTCCCCTCTGGGGCCAACGTCCTGACTTTC.

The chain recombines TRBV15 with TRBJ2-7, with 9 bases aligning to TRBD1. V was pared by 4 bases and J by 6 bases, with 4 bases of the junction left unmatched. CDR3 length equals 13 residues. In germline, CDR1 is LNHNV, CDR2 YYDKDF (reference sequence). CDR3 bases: TGTGCCACCAGCAAGCGGGACAGGGCCGAGCAGTACGTC. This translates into CATSKRDRAEQYV.

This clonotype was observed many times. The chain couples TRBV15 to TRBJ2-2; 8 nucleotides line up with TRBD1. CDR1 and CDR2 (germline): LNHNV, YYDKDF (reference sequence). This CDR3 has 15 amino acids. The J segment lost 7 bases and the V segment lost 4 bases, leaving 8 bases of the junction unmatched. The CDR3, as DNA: TGTGCCACCAGCAAGGACAGGGAAAGTTACGGGGAGCTGTTTTTT. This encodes CATSKDRESYGELFF.

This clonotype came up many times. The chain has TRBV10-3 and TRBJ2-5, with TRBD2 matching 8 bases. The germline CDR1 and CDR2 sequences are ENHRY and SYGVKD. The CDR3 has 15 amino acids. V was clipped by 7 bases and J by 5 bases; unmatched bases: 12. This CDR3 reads CAINNFSAGVETQYF. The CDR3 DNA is TGTGCCATCAACAATTTTTCAGCGGGAGTGGAGACCCAGTACTTC.

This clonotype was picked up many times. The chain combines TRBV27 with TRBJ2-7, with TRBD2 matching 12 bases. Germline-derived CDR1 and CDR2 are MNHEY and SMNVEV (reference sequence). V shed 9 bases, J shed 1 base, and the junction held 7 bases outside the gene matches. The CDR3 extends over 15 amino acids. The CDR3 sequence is CASRTSGNPSYEQYV. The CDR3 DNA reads TGTGCCAGTCGGACTAGCGGGAATCCTTCCTACGAGCAGTACGTC.